The sequence of this T cell receptor beta chain was determined in a study of CD8 T cells in ankylosing spondylitis. Making use of molecular barcodes, quantitative 5'-RACE generated TCR beta libraries. One entry per CDR3 protein, called by TCRdb with MiXCR from the 5' RACE reads. In the table there are tens of thousands of distinct CDR3 sequences, around 5.2% of which are singletons. Per the germline V gene, CDR1 is SGDLS and CDR2 is YYNGEE. V dropped 0 bases and J dropped 4 bases, with 12 bases sitting between them. The CDR3 contains 15 residues. This clonotype was observed at least ten times. Its matching antigen is unknown. Notes on the study in general: Clones that were linked to disease were CD8+ and were relatively rare in peripheral blood. It appeared that ankylosing spondylitis blood was characterized by a TCR beta motif of about 8 highly homologous variants. Researchers reportedly found disease-linked clones significantly enriched in matched ankylosing spondylitis synovial fluid.

What was sequenced was blood, either unsorted or a sorted T cell fraction (not recorded which). The chain couples TRBV9 to TRBJ2-3; a possible D gene is TRBD2 (6 bases). The receptor was isolated from a female donor with ankylosing spondylitis or in good health (not recorded which). The CDR3 nucleotides read TGTGCCAGCAGCGTAGGAACGGGAGTGCCAGATACGCAGTATTTT. Residues: CASSVGTGVPDTQYF.